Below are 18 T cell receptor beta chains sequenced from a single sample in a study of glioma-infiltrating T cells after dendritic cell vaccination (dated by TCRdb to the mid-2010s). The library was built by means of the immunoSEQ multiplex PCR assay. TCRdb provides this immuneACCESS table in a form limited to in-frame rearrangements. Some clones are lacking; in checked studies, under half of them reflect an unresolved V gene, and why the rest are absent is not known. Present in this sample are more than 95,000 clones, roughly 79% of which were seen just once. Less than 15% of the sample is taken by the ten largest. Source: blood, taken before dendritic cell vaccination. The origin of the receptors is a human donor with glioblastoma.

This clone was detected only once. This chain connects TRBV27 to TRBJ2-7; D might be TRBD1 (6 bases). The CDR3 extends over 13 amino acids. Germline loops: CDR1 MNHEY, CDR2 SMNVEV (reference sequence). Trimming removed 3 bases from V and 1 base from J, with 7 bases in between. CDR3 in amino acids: CASSLGASYEQYF. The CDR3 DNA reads TGTGCCAGCAGTTTGGGGGCGTCCTACGAGCAGTACTTC.

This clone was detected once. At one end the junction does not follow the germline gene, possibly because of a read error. In nucleotides, the CDR3 is TGTGCTAGCAGCTTATCTGGGACAGGGGAAGAGACCCAGTACTTC. This codes for CASSLSGTGEETQYF. The rearrangement uses TRBV7-7 and TRBJ2-5; TRBD1 matches at 10 bases. Germline CDR1 SSHAT, CDR2 FNYEAQ (reference sequence). The CDR3 extends over 15 amino acids.

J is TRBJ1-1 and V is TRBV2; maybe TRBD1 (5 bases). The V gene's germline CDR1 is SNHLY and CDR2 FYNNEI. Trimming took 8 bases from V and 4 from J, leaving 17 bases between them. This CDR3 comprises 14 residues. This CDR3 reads CASGIERGTTEAFF. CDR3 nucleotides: TGTGCCAGCGGCATAGAACGGGGGACCACTGAAGCTTTCTTT.

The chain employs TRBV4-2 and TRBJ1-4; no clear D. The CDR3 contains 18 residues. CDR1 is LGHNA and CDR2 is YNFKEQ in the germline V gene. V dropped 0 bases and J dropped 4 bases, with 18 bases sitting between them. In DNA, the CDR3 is TGTGCCAGCAGCCAAGATACTAGGCAGAATATACTTAATGAAAAACTGTTTTTT. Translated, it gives CASSQDTRQNILNEKLFF.

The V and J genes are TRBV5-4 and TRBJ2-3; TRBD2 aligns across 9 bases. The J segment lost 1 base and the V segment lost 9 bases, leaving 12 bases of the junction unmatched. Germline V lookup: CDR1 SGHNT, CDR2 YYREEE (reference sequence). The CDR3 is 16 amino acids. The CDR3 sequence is CATASGAKSGTDTQYF. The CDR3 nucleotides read TGTGCCACGGCTAGCGGGGCGAAGTCGGGCACAGATACGCAGTATTTT.

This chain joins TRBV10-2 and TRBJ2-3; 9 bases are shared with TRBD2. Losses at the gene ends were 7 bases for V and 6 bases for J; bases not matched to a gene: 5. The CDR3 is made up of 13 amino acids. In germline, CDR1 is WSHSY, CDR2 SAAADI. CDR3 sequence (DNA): TGCGCCAGCAAGCTAGCGGGGCCGGATACGCAGTATTTT. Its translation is CASKLAGPDTQYF.

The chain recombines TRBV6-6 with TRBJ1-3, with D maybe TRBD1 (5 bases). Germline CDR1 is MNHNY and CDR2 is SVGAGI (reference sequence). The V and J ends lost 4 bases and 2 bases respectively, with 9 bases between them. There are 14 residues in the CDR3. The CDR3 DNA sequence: TGTGCCAGCAGTTTGGGCAGGGCTGGAAACACCATATATTTT. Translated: CASSLGRAGNTIYF.

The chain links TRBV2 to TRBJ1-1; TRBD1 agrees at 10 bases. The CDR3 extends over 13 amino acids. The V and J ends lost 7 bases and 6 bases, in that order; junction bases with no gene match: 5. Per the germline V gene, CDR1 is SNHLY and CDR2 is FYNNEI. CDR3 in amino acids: CASKRDRGAEAFF. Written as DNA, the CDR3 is TGTGCCAGCAAACGGGACAGGGGTGCTGAAGCTTTCTTT. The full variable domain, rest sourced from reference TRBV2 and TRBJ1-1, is EPEVTQTPSHQVTQMGQEVILRCVPISNHLYFYWYRQILGQKVEFLVSFYNNEISEKSEIFDDQFSVERPDGSNFTLKIRSTKLEDSAMYFCASKRDRGAEAFFGQGTRLTVV.

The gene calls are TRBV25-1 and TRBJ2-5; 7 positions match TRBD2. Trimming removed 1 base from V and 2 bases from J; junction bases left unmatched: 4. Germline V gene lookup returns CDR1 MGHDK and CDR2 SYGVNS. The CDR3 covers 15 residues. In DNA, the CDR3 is TGTGCCAGCAGTGAATTTGTGGGGGGGCAAGAGACCCAGTACTTC. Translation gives CASSEFVGGQETQYF.

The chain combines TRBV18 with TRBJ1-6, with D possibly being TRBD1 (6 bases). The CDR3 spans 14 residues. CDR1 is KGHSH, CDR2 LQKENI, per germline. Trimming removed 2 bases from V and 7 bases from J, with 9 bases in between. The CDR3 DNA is TGTGCCAGCTCACCAGGGGACACAAATTCACCCCTCCACTTT. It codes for CASSPGDTNSPLHF.

DNA for the CDR3: TGTGCCAGCAGCCAAGGGTCAGGAGAAGCTTTCTTT. Translating it yields CASSQGSGEAFF. The V call is TRBV4-2, the J call TRBJ1-1; no reliable D call. CDR1 and CDR2 from the germline V gene are LGHNA and YNFKEQ. CDR3 length: 12 residues. Trimming removed 1 base at V and 8 bases at J, with 8 bases between.

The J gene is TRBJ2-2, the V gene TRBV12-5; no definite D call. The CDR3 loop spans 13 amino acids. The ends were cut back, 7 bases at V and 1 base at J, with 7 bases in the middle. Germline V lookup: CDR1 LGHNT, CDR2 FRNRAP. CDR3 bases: TGTGCTAGTGCCTCAGTGAACACCGGGGAGCTGTTTTTT. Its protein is CASASVNTGELFF.

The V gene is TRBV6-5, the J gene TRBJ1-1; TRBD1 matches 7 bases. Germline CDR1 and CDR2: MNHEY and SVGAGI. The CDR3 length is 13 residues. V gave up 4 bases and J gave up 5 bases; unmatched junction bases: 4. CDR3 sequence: CASSSTGRTEAFF. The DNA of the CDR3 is TGTGCCAGCAGTTCGACAGGGAGGACTGAAGCTTTCTTT.

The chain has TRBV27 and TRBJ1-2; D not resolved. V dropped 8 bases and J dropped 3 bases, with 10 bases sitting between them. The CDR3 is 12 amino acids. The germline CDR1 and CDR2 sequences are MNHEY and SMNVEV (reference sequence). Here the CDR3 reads CASWRDDYGYTF. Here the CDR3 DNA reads TGTGCCAGCTGGAGGGATGACTATGGCTACACCTTC.

The CDR3 reads CASTRTAEAFF. The CDR3 nucleotides are TGTGCCAGCACCAGGACAGCTGAAGCTTTCTTT. The gene calls are TRBV6-5 and TRBJ1-1; D is perhaps TRBD1 (6 bases). Trimming took 7 bases from V and 6 from J, leaving 9 bases between them. The germline V gene has CDR1 MNHEY and CDR2 SVGAGI. The CDR3 is made up of 11 amino acids.

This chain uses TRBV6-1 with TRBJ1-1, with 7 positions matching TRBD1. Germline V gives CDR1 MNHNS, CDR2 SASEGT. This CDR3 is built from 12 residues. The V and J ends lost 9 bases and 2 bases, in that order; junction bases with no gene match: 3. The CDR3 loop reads CASRQGNTEAFF. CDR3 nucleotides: TGTGCCAGTAGACAGGGAAACACTGAAGCTTTCTTT.

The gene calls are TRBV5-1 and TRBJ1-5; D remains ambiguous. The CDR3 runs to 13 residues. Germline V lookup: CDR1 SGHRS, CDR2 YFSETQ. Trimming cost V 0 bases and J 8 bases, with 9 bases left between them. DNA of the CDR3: TGCGCCAGCAGCTTGGGAGGTAAGGAGCCCCAGCATTTT. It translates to CASSLGGKEPQHF. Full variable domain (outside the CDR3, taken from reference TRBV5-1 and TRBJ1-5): KAGVTQTPRYLIKTRGQQVTLSCSPISGHRSVSWYQQTPGQGLQFLFEYFSETQRNKGNFPGRFSGRQFSNSRSEMNVSTLELGDSALYLCASSLGGKEPQHFGDGTRLSIL.

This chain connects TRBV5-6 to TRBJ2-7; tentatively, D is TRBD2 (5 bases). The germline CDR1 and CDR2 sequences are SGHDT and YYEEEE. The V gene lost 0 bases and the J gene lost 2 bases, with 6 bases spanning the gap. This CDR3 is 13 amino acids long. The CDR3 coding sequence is TGTGCCAGCAGCTTGGGAGGGCCCTACGAGCAGTACTTC. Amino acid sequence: CASSLGGPYEQYF.